This T cell receptor (beta chain) emerged from a study of neurological immune-mediated disorders. Via MiXCR, TCRdb re-called the 5' RACE reads, giving one row per CDR3 protein. The table includes about 50,000 distinct CDR3 sequences, approximately 17% detected once. The sample holds many counts of this clonotype. This CDR3 has 13 residues. With 4 bases removed from V and 7 bases from J, the gap between germline ends came to 13 bases. Germline lookup yields CDR1 MDHEN and CDR2 SYDVKM. This clonotype was obtained from a man aged 55 to 69 in good health. V gene TRBV28 combines with J gene TRBJ1-2, with a possible D match to TRBD1 (6 bases). What was sequenced was PBMCs. Here the CDR3 DNA reads TGTGCCAGCAGTTCAGGGCTCAGGGGTGGCTACACCTTC. Translating it yields CASSSGLRGGYTF.